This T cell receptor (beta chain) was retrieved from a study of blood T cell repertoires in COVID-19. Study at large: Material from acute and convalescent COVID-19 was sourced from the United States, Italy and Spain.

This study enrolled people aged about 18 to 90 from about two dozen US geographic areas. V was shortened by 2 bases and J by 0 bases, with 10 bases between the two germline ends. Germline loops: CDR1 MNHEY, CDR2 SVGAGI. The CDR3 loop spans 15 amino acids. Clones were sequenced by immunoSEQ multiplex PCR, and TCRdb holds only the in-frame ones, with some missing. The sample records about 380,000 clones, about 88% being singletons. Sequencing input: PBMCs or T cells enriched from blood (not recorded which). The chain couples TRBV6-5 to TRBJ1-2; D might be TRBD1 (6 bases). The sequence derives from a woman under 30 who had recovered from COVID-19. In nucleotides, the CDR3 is TGTGCCAGCAGTTACGGGGGCAGCCCTAACTATGGCTACACCTTC. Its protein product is CASSYGGSPNYGYTF.